The 12 T cell receptor beta chains listed next were all sequenced from one sample in a study of early T cells in non-severe SARS-CoV-2 infection. TCRdb re-analysed the 5' RACE reads in MiXCR, keeping a single row per CDR3 protein. The sample shows about 47,000 distinct CDR3 sequences, more than 9.5% of them seen only once. The sequenced sample was whole blood. The receptors stem from an adult who was a healthcare worker with PCR-confirmed SARS-CoV-2 infection or an uninfected control (not recorded which).

At least ten counts were recorded for this clonotype. This chain connects TRBV7-2 to TRBJ2-2, with 12 bases aligning to TRBD2. The trim removed 1 base at V and 5 bases at J, leaving 8 bases unmatched. Germline CDR1 and CDR2: SGHTA and FQGNSA. There are 18 residues in the CDR3. CDR3: CASSLDRPLAGGTGELFF. CDR3 coding DNA: TGTGCCAGCAGCTTAGATCGTCCCCTAGCGGGAGGGACCGGGGAGCTGTTTTTT.

This clonotype was seen many times. The gene calls are TRBV20-1 and TRBJ1-2, with TRBD1 as a possible D gene (5 bases). Germline V gives CDR1 DFQATT, CDR2 SNEGSKA (reference sequence). This CDR3 region has 12 residues. V shed 7 bases and J shed 2 bases, with 11 bases lying between them. The CDR3 nucleotides are TGCAGTGACAGGACTCTCAACTATGGCTACACCTTC. Translated: CSDRTLNYGYTF.

The genes are TRBV4-3 and TRBJ1-2, with D uncertain. This CDR3 contains 15 residues. The germline V gene encodes CDR1 LGHNA and CDR2 YSLEER. Trimming stripped 1 base from V and 4 bases from J, with 13 bases between. The CDR3 nucleotides read TGCGCCAGCAGCCAAGGGACGGAGAGCATCTATGGCTACACCTTC. It specifies CASSQGTESIYGYTF.

There are a few counts of this clonotype. The CDR3 sequence: CASRRGTDGNQPQHF. The DNA of the CDR3 is TGTGCCAGCAGAAGGGGGACGGATGGTAATCAGCCCCAGCATTTT. The chain joins TRBV6-6 to TRBJ1-5; tentatively, D is TRBD1 (6 bases). Per germline, CDR1 MNHNY and CDR2 SVGAGI (reference sequence). The CDR3 is 15 amino acids. V was shortened by 6 bases and J by 4 bases, with 16 bases between the two germline ends.

The chain has TRBV18 and TRBJ1-1, with D unclear. Trimming removed 5 bases at V and 4 bases at J, with 14 bases between. The CDR3 spans 14 residues. CDR1 KGHSH and CDR2 LQKENI come from the germline V gene. The CDR3 here is CASSSRRAFTEAFF. The CDR3 bases are TGTGCCAGCTCATCCCGTCGGGCTTTCACTGAAGCTTTCTTT.

The V gene is TRBV2, the J gene TRBJ2-3; a possible D gene is TRBD2 (7 bases). In germline, CDR1 is SNHLY, CDR2 FYNNEI. The CDR3 totals 15 residues. Trimming cost V 3 bases and J 1 base, with 11 bases left between them. The CDR3 spells CASSDGRGRTDTQYF. CDR3 nucleotides: TGTGCCAGCAGTGACGGGCGGGGGCGCACAGATACGCAGTATTTT.

V gene TRBV11-2 combines with J gene TRBJ1-6; D is ambiguous. Germline CDR1 reads SGHAT; CDR2 reads FQNNGV. This CDR3 region has 12 residues. Trimming took 3 bases from V and 15 from J, leaving 12 bases between them. CDR3 in amino acids: CASSFGVENLHF. For the CDR3, the DNA is TGTGCCAGCAGCTTTGGGGTAGAAAACCTCCACTTT.

This sequence joins TRBV27 and TRBJ1-6; D unclear. The germline V and J ends were trimmed by 8 bases and 3 bases, with 8 bases remaining between them. Looked up from germline, CDR1 is MNHEY and CDR2 is SMNVEV (reference sequence). This CDR3 is built from 13 residues. For the CDR3, the DNA is TGTGCCAGCCAGAAAAACTATAATTCACCCCTCCACTTT. Its protein product is CASQKNYNSPLHF.

This clonotype was found a few times. The gene calls are TRBV30 and TRBJ2-7, with D possibly being TRBD2 (6 bases). Trimming removed 3 bases from V and 3 bases from J, with 18 bases in between. Germline CDR1 GTSNPN, CDR2 SVGIG (reference sequence). This CDR3 spans 15 amino acids. CDR3 sequence (DNA): TGTGCCTGGAGCCCCGGGGGAGCAGAGATCTACGAGCAGTACTTC. Protein product: CAWSPGGAEIYEQYF.

The chain employs TRBV7-2 and TRBJ2-3; 7 bases agree with TRBD1. The CDR3 is 15 amino acids. Germline assignment: CDR1 SGHTA and CDR2 FQGNSA. The ends lost 5 bases at V and 2 bases at J; junction bases unmatched: 7. The CDR3 nucleotides are TGTGCCAGCAGCCAACCGGGACAGCCCACAGATACGCAGTATTTT. Amino acids: CASSQPGQPTDTQYF.

This clonotype was recorded many times. The V gene is TRBV6-5, the J gene TRBJ2-1; 10 nucleotides line up with TRBD2. This CDR3 is 16 amino acids long. V lost 4 bases to trimming and J lost 8 bases; unmatched junction nucleotides: 11. Looked up from germline, CDR1 is MNHEY and CDR2 is SVGAGI. The CDR3 nucleotides are TGTGCCAGCAGTTCTAGCGGGAGCGCCCTATGGGATGAGCAGTTCTTC. It codes for CASSSSGSALWDEQFF.

The sample holds a few counts of this clonotype. The rearrangement joins TRBV28 to TRBJ1-3; 7 bases match TRBD1. The trim removed 0 bases at V and 2 bases at J, leaving 13 bases unmatched. This CDR3 has 19 amino acids. Looked up from germline, CDR1 is MDHEN and CDR2 is SYDVKM. The DNA for the CDR3 is TGTGCCAGCAGTTTATGGGTCAGGGGGGCGGGAGGCACTGGAAACACCATATATTTT. It encodes CASSLWVRGAGGTGNTIYF.